Listed below are T cell receptor beta chains from one sample, sequenced in a study of blood T cell repertoires in COVID-19. Only in-frame clones appear in the TCRdb table, and some are missing; sequencing was by immunoSEQ multiplex PCR. This table holds about 390,000 clones, about 83% found once. The sequencing sample was made of PBMCs or T cells enriched from blood (not recorded which). These receptors were taken from a woman aged 45-60 years who had recovered from COVID-19. CDR3s include the opening cysteine and the closing phenylalanine or tryptophan. Each record gives: D gene, V gene, J gene, CDR3 protein. The D gene is left open where the match is weak.

.	TRBV2	TRBJ1-2	CASKARVVSGYTF
TRBD1	TRBV5-6	TRBJ2-5	CASSARDSQETQYF
.	TRBV7-9	TRBJ1-1	CASSLVSGVTEAFF
.	TRBV27	TRBJ2-6	CASSSYRSPGANVLTF
TRBD1	TRBV11-2	TRBJ1-2	CASSVIQGDYGYTF
.	TRBV6-5	TRBJ1-1	CASSYIDSFF
TRBD2	TRBV24-1	TRBJ2-1	CATSGLAGDEQFF
.	TRBV5-1	TRBJ2-3	CASSLAYTDTQYF
.	TRBV10-3	TRBJ1-1	CAISDGGVEAFF
.	TRBV11-2	TRBJ1-2	CASSSGRGRADGYTF
.	TRBV4-2	TRBJ1-3	CASSPQGRVRSGNTIYF
TRBD2	TRBV15	TRBJ2-5	CATSRDPSGEETQYF
TRBD1	TRBV6-1	TRBJ2-3	CASSEVRGNTDTQYF
TRBD1	TRBV10-3	TRBJ1-1	CAITRDRENTEAFF
.	TRBV10-3	TRBJ1-2	CAISESLEAGLYGYTF
TRBD1	TRBV5-4	TRBJ2-5	CASSLEGQGPTGETQYF
.	TRBV28	TRBJ1-4	CASSQTDSAREKLFF